This T cell receptor (beta chain) derives from a study of T cells in Graves' hyperthyroidism and ophthalmopathy. Worth noting for this clonotype: Possible read error: a much larger clone is one base away.

RNA transcripts gave rise to amplified TCR beta CDR3 regions. When the TCR CDR3 underwent first-round RT-PCR, the HTBI primer set was used. Via MiXCR, TCRdb re-called the multiplex PCR reads, giving one row per CDR3 protein. Of around 620,000 distinct CDR3 sequences in the sample, roughly 17% were seen once. Between the trimmed V and J ends, which lost 6 bases and 7 bases, there was a span of 16 bases. CDR3 length equals 13 residues. Looked up from germline, CDR1 is SNHLY and CDR2 is FYNNEI. Graves' hyperthyroidism was deemed stable given no ophthalmopathy progression within 18 months. In patients aged 18 to 65, hyperthyroidism was newly diagnosed, with duration under 2 months. Diagnosis relied on clinical symptoms, serum thyroxine and TRAb, thyroid ultrasound and orbital computed tomography.

The sequenced sample was blood. The genes are TRBV2 and TRBJ2-7; possibly TRBD1 for D (6 bases). The receptor's source is a woman under 40 with Graves' hyperthyroidism. The chain's CDR3 is CASRAEGVNEQYF. The CDR3 DNA sequence: TGTGCCAGCAGGGCCGAGGGGGTAAATGAGCAGTACTTC.